This record covers a single T cell receptor beta chain. The antigen is unknown. The record originates from a study of graft-versus-host responses after intestinal transplantation. Across the whole study: Multivisceral, liver-intestinal, or isolated intestinal grafts went to recipients. All of the recipients had induction that used anti-thymocyte globulin, then tacrolimus and steroids for about 3 years. Study-level points and caveats: GvH clones occurred in recipient marrow; some first appeared in ileum or blood. Peak GvH clone levels in circulation were associated with early post-transplant HvG declines.

Per the germline V gene, CDR1 is SQVTM and CDR2 is ANQGSEA. The length of the CDR3 is 14 residues. The V end was cut by 1 base, the J end by 5 bases, with 11 bases between. Tissue processing of the graft released intraepithelial and lamina propria lymphocytes from it. Assay used: immunoSEQ multiplex PCR; TCRdb lists only in-frame clones, some missing. The sample shows 8,500 to 14,000 clones, roughly 79% of them seen only once. The source was ileum tissue, collected 23 days after intestinal transplant. The V and J genes are TRBV29-1 and TRBJ1-4, with D possibly TRBD1 on 6 matching bases. The sequence came from a human patient who received an intestinal transplant, so some T cells may come from the graft donor. This CDR3 is CSVEAWGQNEKLFF. The CDR3 DNA reads TGCAGCGTTGAAGCCTGGGGGCAGAATGAAAAACTGTTTTTT.